This TCR beta chain is from a study of shared clonotypes between healthy human individuals. Across the study: Each donor had three CD4 naive, three CD4 memory, two CD8 naive and one CD8 memory plate. General study results and limits: Sampling included only blood; tissue repertoires likely differ. Sequencing depth was expected to influence donor clonotype sharing.

The table came from immunoSEQ multiplex PCR; TCRdb's copy has only in-frame clones and leaves some out. The data show a few million clones, 90% to 95% seen once. For this clone: Its antigen is still unknown.

This TCR was sampled from a man aged 18-30 years in good health. Sequencing was carried out using naive CD4+ T cells sorted from blood. The subset was: CD45RA+ positively selected.

Here the CDR3 reads CASSEWAPEGQYF. Here the CDR3 DNA reads TGTGCCAGCAGTGAATGGGCCCCAGAAGGGCAGTATTTT. The V gene is TRBV6-1, the J gene TRBJ2-3; no reliable D call. V was clipped by 2 bases and J by 11 bases, with 14 bases between them. The germline gives CDR1 MNHNS, CDR2 SASEGT. The CDR3 length is 13 residues.